This T cell receptor (beta chain) was sequenced during a study of blood T cells in healthy people across ages. Primed by a sample-barcoded 5' primer and a J-beta primer mix, a second PCR proceeded for 7 to 11 cycles. All cDNA molecules were each tagged by a template-switch adaptor with 12 random nucleotides. Each CDR3 protein gets one entry after TCRdb re-called the 5' RACE reads with MiXCR. Of some 1.5 million distinct CDR3 sequences detected, under 30% appear once; the ten largest clones hold approximately 7.7%. There are 15 residues in the CDR3. Germline loops: CDR1 SGHRS, CDR2 YFSETQ. This clonotype turned up a few times.

Sequencing was done on a sample of blood. The chain couples TRBV5-1 to TRBJ2-1; possible D gene TRBD2, 5 bases. The J call could be wrong; TRBJ2-7 is a better fit for the DNA end. This sequence originates from a woman in her 30s in good health. CDR3 protein: CASSLNSVSYNEQYF. The DNA for the CDR3 is TGCGCCAGCAGCTTGAATAGCGTCTCCTACAATGAGCAGTACTTC.